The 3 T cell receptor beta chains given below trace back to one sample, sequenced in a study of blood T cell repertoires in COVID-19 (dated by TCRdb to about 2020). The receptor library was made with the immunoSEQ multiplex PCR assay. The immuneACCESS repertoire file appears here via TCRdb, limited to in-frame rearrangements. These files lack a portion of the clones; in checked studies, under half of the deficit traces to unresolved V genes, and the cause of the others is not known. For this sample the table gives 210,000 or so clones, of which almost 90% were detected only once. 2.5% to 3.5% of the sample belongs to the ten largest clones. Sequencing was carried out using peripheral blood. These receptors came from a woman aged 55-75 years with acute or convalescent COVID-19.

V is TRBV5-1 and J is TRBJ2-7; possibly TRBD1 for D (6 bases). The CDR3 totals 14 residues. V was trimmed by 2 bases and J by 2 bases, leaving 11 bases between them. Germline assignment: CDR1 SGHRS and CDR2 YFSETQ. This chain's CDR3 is CASSFEGQTYEQYF. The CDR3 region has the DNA TGCGCCAGCAGCTTTGAAGGACAGACCTACGAGCAGTACTTC.

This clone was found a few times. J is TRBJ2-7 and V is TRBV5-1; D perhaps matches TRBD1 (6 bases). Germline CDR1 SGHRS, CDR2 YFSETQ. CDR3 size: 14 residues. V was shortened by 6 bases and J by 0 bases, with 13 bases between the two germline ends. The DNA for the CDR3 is TGCGCCAGCACCGGACAGCCTAGCTCCTACGAGCAGTACTTC. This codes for CASTGQPSSYEQYF.

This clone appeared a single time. The CDR3 loop is CASSWGWREEFF. The DNA for the CDR3 is TGTGCCAGCAGTTGGGGGTGGCGGGAGGAGTTCTTC. The rearrangement joins TRBV12-3 or TRBV12-4 to TRBJ2-1, with 8 nucleotides matching TRBD2. J was trimmed by 14 bases and V by 4 bases; bases with no gene match: 7. CDR3 length: 12 amino acids.